These T cell receptor beta chains were read from a single sample in a study of cytomegalovirus exposure and HLA in healthy donors. The method was immunoSEQ multiplex PCR; TCRdb's version includes in-frame clones alone and lacks a portion of them. The listing records 200,000 to 250,000 clones. What was sequenced was PBMCs. The receptors were gathered from a woman aged 25 to 39 in good health and CMV-seropositive. The CDR3 runs from the conserved cysteine through the conserved F or W. D genes are given only for firm matches.

J gene	V gene	D gene	CDR3 protein	CDR3 DNA
TRBJ2-6	TRBV10-2	NA	CASSESPRGANVLTF	TGCGCCAGCAGTGAGTCCCCGAGAGGGGCCAACGTCCTGACTTTC
TRBJ2-2	TRBV25-1	TRBD2	CASAGGLSTGELFF	TGTGCCAGCGCGGGGGGGCTAAGCACCGGGGAGCTGTTTTTT
TRBJ2-3	TRBV7-8	TRBD1	CASSLPGQGAGVRDTQYF	TGTGCCAGCAGCTTACCGGGACAGGGGGCGGGAGTAAGAGATACGCAGTATTTT
TRBJ1-6	TRBV6-1	TRBD1	CASRGGQFNSPLHF	TGTGCCAGCAGGGGGGGACAGTTTAATTCACCCCTCCACTTT
TRBJ2-3	TRBV4-2	NA	CASSQAGEAGGVPYF	TGTGCCAGCAGCCAGGCCGGGGAGGCGGGTGGGGTTCCGTATTTT
TRBJ2-2	TRBV2	TRBD2	CASSPTGGGGELFF	TGTGCCAGCAGTCCCACGGGGGGGGGCGGGGAGCTGTTTTTT
TRBJ2-5	TRBV7-9	NA	CASSTRLGATQYF	TGTGCCAGCAGCACAAGGCTGGGGGCGACCCAGTACTTC
TRBJ1-1	TRBV6-1	TRBD1	CASSGQGAPNTEAFF	TGTGCCAGCAGTGGACAGGGGGCGCCGAACACTGAAGCTTTCTTT
TRBJ2-1	TRBV6-4	TRBD2	CASSPLAGGTNEQFF	TGTGCCAGCAGTCCCCTAGCGGGGGGTACCAATGAGCAGTTCTTC
TRBJ1-4	TRBV5-8	TRBD1	CASSRTGENGKLFF	TGTGCCAGCAGCCGCACAGGGGAGAACGGAAAACTGTTTTTT
TRBJ1-1	TRBV10-3	NA	CAIGQNTEAFF	TGTGCCATCGGGCAGAACACTGAAGCTTTCTTT
TRBJ2-7	TRBV7-9	TRBD1	CASSPGTGVPNEQYF	TGTGCCAGCAGCCCGGGGACAGGGGTCCCCAACGAGCAGTACTTC
TRBJ1-2	TRBV5-1	NA	CASSLLGGETGRIYGYTF	TGCGCCAGCAGCTTATTGGGGGGAGAGACGGGACGGATATATGGCTACACCTTC
TRBJ1-3	TRBV19	NA	CASSIETRRGSPSGNTIYF	TGTGCCAGTAGTATAGAGACGCGGAGGGGCTCTCCTTCTGGAAACACCATATATTTT
TRBJ1-6	TRBV18	TRBD1	CASSPVGQGNSPLHF	TGTGCCAGCTCACCAGTGGGACAGGGTAATTCACCCCTCCACTTT
TRBJ2-2	TRBV27	TRBD2	CASSFRLAGGVSDTGELFF	TGTGCCAGCAGTTTTCGTCTAGCGGGGGGGGTTAGTGACACCGGGGAGCTGTTTTTT
TRBJ1-1	TRBV6-5	NA	CASSSGVHTEAFF	TGTGCCAGCAGTTCAGGGGTGCACACTGAAGCTTTCTTT
TRBJ1-1	TRBV7-2	NA	CASSYRVGRGGTEAFF	TGTGCCAGCAGCTACCGAGTGGGGCGAGGTGGCACTGAAGCTTTCTTT
TRBJ1-5	TRBV28	TRBD1	CASSLRDREGQPQHF	TGTGCCAGCAGTTTACGGGACAGGGAAGGCCAGCCCCAGCATTTT
TRBJ2-2	TRBV7-9	TRBD1	CASFDRGHDGELFF	TGTGCCAGCTTCGACAGGGGGCATGACGGGGAGCTGTTTTTT
TRBJ2-3	TRBV5-1	NA	CASTNRVPDTQYF	TGCGCCAGCACAAACAGGGTCCCAGATACGCAGTATTTT
TRBJ1-1	TRBV6-1	TRBD1	CASQGAGANTEAFF	TGTGCCAGTCAGGGGGCAGGGGCAAACACTGAAGCTTTCTTT
TRBJ1-5	TRBV28	TRBD1	CASSPGGDSQPQHF	TGTGCCAGCAGCCCCGGGGGGGACAGTCAGCCCCAGCATTTT
TRBJ1-1	TRBV5-1	NA	CASSSDGFNTEAFF	TGCGCCAGCAGCTCTGACGGGTTCAACACTGAAGCTTTCTTT
TRBJ1-2	TRBV7-9	NA	CASSLGNSPTYGYTF	TGTGCCAGCAGCTTAGGAAACAGCCCTACTTATGGCTACACCTTC
TRBJ2-7	TRBV2	TRBD2	CASSRRTSGGNEQYF	TGTGCCAGCAGTCGGAGGACTAGCGGGGGTAACGAGCAGTACTTC
TRBJ2-2	TRBV29-1	TRBD2	CSVASGIKTGELFF	TGCAGCGTTGCCAGCGGGATCAAGACCGGGGAGCTGTTTTTT
TRBJ2-5	TRBV13	NA	CASRSIDQETQYF	TGTGCCAGCAGATCGATAGACCAAGAGACCCAGTACTTC
TRBJ2-5	TRBV19	TRBD2	CASTDLGGGKQTQYF	TGTGCCAGTACCGACCTCGGGGGAGGGAAGCAGACCCAGTACTTC
TRBJ2-5	TRBV7-7	TRBD1	CASSLTGTGGVETQYF	TGTGCCAGCAGCTTAACGGGGACAGGGGGCGTGGAGACCCAGTACTTC
TRBJ1-2	TRBV7-9	TRBD1	CASSLEGAAGYTF	TGTGCCAGCAGCCTCGAGGGGGCGGCTGGCTACACCTTC